These 20 T cell receptor beta chains share one sample of origin, sequenced in a study of shared clonotypes between healthy human individuals (dated by TCRdb to about 2020). Library construction relied on the immunoSEQ multiplex PCR assay. TCRdb mirrors the immuneACCESS table, restricted to in-frame sequences. Some clones are absent from its copies; in checked studies, under half trace to an unresolved V gene, and the reason for the others is unknown. The table for this sample lists hundreds of thousands of clones; approximately 71% of them were counted only once. Around 12% of the sample is in the top ten clones. Sample: PBMCs. The origin of the receptors is a woman between 35 and 50 years old in good health. Some clones in this sample may be carry-over from other donors' samples.

V gene TRBV27 combines with J gene TRBJ1-2, with a weak D call TRBD1 (6 bases). Trimming removed 1 base at V and 3 bases at J, with 12 bases between. The CDR3 sequence is 15 residues long. Per germline, CDR1 MNHEY and CDR2 SMNVEV (reference sequence). CDR3 coding DNA: TGTGCCAGCAGTTTATATCCAAGGGGGGACTATGGCTACACCTTC. Its translation is CASSLYPRGDYGYTF.

The CDR3 DNA reads as TGTGCCAGCAGCTTAAATGGGGGGATGAACACTGAAGCTTTCTTT. It yields the protein CASSLNGGMNTEAFF. The V and J genes are TRBV7-2 and TRBJ1-1, with D possibly matching TRBD1 (5 bases). Germline V CDR1 and CDR2: SGHTA, FQGNSA. CDR3 length equals 15 residues. V was trimmed by 2 bases and J by 0 bases, leaving 10 bases between them.

Comment on this clone: The same CDR3 can be traced to other DNA sequences in this sample. This chain joins TRBV18 and TRBJ2-3, with D hard to call. In germline, CDR1 is KGHSH, CDR2 LQKENI. Trimming removed 1 base at V and 0 bases at J, with 5 bases between. This CDR3 is 14 amino acids long. This CDR3 reads CASSPLDSTDTQYF. CDR3 coding DNA: TGTGCCAGCTCACCACTCGACAGCACAGATACGCAGTATTTT.

The J gene is TRBJ2-7, the V gene TRBV28, with 11 bases matching TRBD1. There are 17 residues in the CDR3. Germline lookup yields CDR1 MDHEN and CDR2 SYDVKM. V lost 3 bases and J lost 2; bases outside the gene matches: 9. CDR3 in DNA: TGTGCCAGCAGTTTTTTCCGCCCGGGACAGGGGGCCTACGAGCAGTACTTC. This gives the protein CASSFFRPGQGAYEQYF.

A single count supports this clone. The CDR3, as DNA: TGTGCCAGCAGTGAAACGCGGGGTACACCCGGGGAGCTGTTTTTT. It translates to CASSETRGTPGELFF. This chain connects TRBV6-1 to TRBJ2-2; D is perhaps TRBD2 (6 bases). Trimming removed 2 bases from V and 6 bases from J, with 13 bases in between. CDR3 length: 15 amino acids. Germline V gives CDR1 MNHNS, CDR2 SASEGT.

Concerning this clone: With a far larger clone one base away, a read error is the likely cause. Within the sample, other DNA sequences also encode this same CDR3. This rearrangement joins TRBV19 to TRBJ2-7; 7 nucleotides align to TRBD2. V shed 6 bases, J shed 2 bases, and the junction held 10 bases outside the gene matches. CDR3 length equals 15 residues. The germline V gene has CDR1 LNHDA and CDR2 SQIVND (reference sequence). CDR3 sequence: CASSIGSGGPYEQYF. The CDR3 bases are TGTGCCAGTAGCATTGGGTCGGGAGGCCCCTACGAGCAGTACTTC.

At least ten counts were recorded for this clone. This chain links TRBV6-1 with TRBJ2-7, with 9 bases matching TRBD1. The CDR3 runs 13 residues. The germline CDR1 and CDR2 sequences are MNHNS and SASEGT. J lost 2 bases, V lost 11 bases, and 7 bases had no gene match. CDR3 sequence: CAGMGTGTYEQYF. Written as DNA, the CDR3 is TGTGCCGGCATGGGGACAGGGACCTACGAGCAGTACTTC.

Concerning this clone itself: A much larger clone lies a single base off, so this may be a read error. The rearrangement links TRBV27 to TRBJ2-2, with D perhaps matching TRBD2 (6 bases). V was trimmed by 3 bases and J by 7 bases, leaving 15 bases between them. Per germline, CDR1 MNHEY and CDR2 SMNVEV (reference sequence). The CDR3 is 15 residues long. The CDR3 protein is CASSFATGAIGELFF. The CDR3 DNA sequence: TGTGCCAGCAGTTTCGCAACGGGAGCGATCGGGGAGCTGTTTTTT.

This clone has ten or more counts. The chain is built from TRBV10-1 and TRBJ2-1; 9 positions match TRBD2. The CDR3 spans 13 residues. Trimming took 6 bases from V and 6 from J; bases not matched to a gene: 3. The germline V gene has CDR1 WNHNN and CDR2 SYGVQD (reference sequence). CDR3 loop: CASRAGGGNEQFF. The CDR3, as DNA: TGCGCCAGCAGAGCGGGAGGTGGCAATGAGCAGTTCTTC.

J is TRBJ2-1 and V is TRBV30; perhaps TRBD2 as D (6 bases). CDR1 is GTSNPN and CDR2 is SVGIG in the germline V gene (reference sequence). The CDR3 sequence is 13 residues long. V lost 3 bases to trimming and J lost 10 bases, with 16 bases between them. CDR3 coding DNA: TGTGCCTGGAGAAGCTTTGGGACTGGCGAGCAGTTCTTC. This sequence encodes CAWRSFGTGEQFF.

This clone was seen only a few times. Distinct nucleotide sequences in the sample also encode this CDR3. The chain couples TRBV28 to TRBJ2-7, with 15 bases identical to TRBD2. CDR1 and CDR2 (germline): MDHEN, SYDVKM. J was trimmed by 4 bases and V by 5 bases; bases with no gene match: 3. The CDR3 length is 15 residues. CDR3 loop: CASSRGTSGRYEQYF. CDR3 DNA sequence: TGTGCCAGCAGTCGCGGGACTAGCGGGAGGTACGAGCAGTACTTC.

Regarding this clone: A read error is likely here: a far larger clone is one base away. Other nucleotide sequences from this sample produce the same CDR3. This chain links TRBV6-5 with TRBJ2-7, with D uncertain. There are 15 residues in the CDR3. Germline V gives CDR1 MNHEY, CDR2 SVGAGI. Trimming took off 7 bases at V and 3 bases at J, with 19 bases between the two ends. The chain's CDR3 is CASTPPSGSLYEQYF. CDR3 in DNA: TGTGCCAGCACCCCTCCTTCCGGATCACTCTACGAGCAGTACTTC.

Turning to this clone: This probably arose from a read error, given a far larger clone one base away. The sample contains more than one DNA sequence encoding this CDR3. The V call is TRBV7-8, the J call TRBJ2-7; D gene ambiguous. Looked up from germline, CDR1 is SGHVS and CDR2 is FQNEAQ. CDR3 length: 15 residues. Trimming took off 6 bases at V and 2 bases at J, with 17 bases between the two ends. This CDR3 reads CASSSLRYSPYEQYF. DNA for the CDR3: TGTGCCAGCAGTTCCCTCCGCTACTCACCCTACGAGCAGTACTTC.

A note on this clone: Since a much larger clone is just one base distant, this may be a read error. CDR3 sequence: CNVPGGASDIYEQYF. Here the CDR3 DNA reads TGCAACGTCCCCGGGGGGGCTAGCGACATTTACGAGCAGTACTTC. The chain employs TRBV29-1 and TRBJ2-7; 8 bases map to TRBD2. CDR3 size: 15 residues. CDR1 SQVTM and CDR2 ANQGSEA come from the germline V gene.

The chain recombines TRBV18 with TRBJ2-1; 15 bases line up with TRBD2. The length of the CDR3 is 18 residues. Germline CDR1 is KGHSH and CDR2 is LQKENI. The ends lost 1 base at V and 9 bases at J; junction bases unmatched: 10. The CDR3 spells CASSPLGLAGGYPSEQFF. Here the CDR3 DNA reads TGTGCCAGCTCACCACTTGGACTAGCGGGAGGGTACCCCAGTGAGCAGTTCTTC.

This chain joins TRBV5-4 and TRBJ2-5; tentative D call: TRBD1 (5 bases). There are 16 residues in the CDR3. CDR1 SGHNT and CDR2 YYREEE come from the germline V gene (reference sequence). Trimming stripped 4 bases from V and 5 bases from J, with 21 bases between. The CDR3 DNA reads as TGTGCCAGCAGCCCCGCCAGGTGGGGCAAGAGTGAGACCCAGTACTTC. Translation gives CASSPARWGKSETQYF.

The gene calls are TRBV7-2 and TRBJ1-4; 9 bases match TRBD1. In germline, CDR1 is SGHTA, CDR2 FQGNSA. V gave up 5 bases and J gave up 7 bases; unmatched junction bases: 8. The CDR3 spans 15 residues. CDR3 region: CASSLSWDRAEKLFF. The CDR3 DNA is TGTGCCAGCAGCCTCTCTTGGGACAGGGCTGAAAAACTGTTTTTT.

The gene calls are TRBV5-4 and TRBJ2-1; D not resolved. Trimming removed 2 bases from V and 2 bases from J, with 5 bases in between. The germline gives CDR1 SGHNT, CDR2 YYREEE (reference sequence). This CDR3 contains 13 residues. Written as DNA, the CDR3 is TGTGCCAGCAGCTTCCCTCCCTACAATGAGCAGTTCTTC. Protein product: CASSFPPYNEQFF.

As regards this clone: A far larger clone is one base from this, pointing to a likely read error. The same CDR3 also results from other DNA sequences found in this sample. The J gene is TRBJ1-1, the V gene TRBV7-9; D gene uncertain. V lost 3 bases and J 4 bases, leaving 12 bases between the germline ends. The CDR3 runs to 14 residues. CDR1 is SEHNR, CDR2 FQNEAQ, per germline (reference sequence). CDR3 bases: TGTGCCAGCAGCTTCGTGGGCGCAGGCACTGAAGCTTTCTTT. Translation: CASSFVGAGTEAFF. Full variable domain (rest looked up from reference TRBV7-9 and TRBJ1-1): DTGVSQNPRHKITKRGQNVTFRCDPISEHNRLYWYRQTLGQGPEFLTYFQNEAQLEKSRLLSDRFSAERPKGSFSTLEIQRTEQGDSAMYLCASSFVGAGTEAFFGQGTRLTVV.

The chain has TRBV7-9 and TRBJ2-7, with a weak D call TRBD2 (6 bases). This CDR3 has 12 residues. V dropped 5 bases and J dropped 7 bases, with 12 bases sitting between them. Germline V CDR1 and CDR2: SEHNR, FQNEAQ (reference sequence). The chain's CDR3 is CASSPATREQYF. CDR3 nucleotide sequence: TGTGCCAGCAGCCCCGCGACTAGGGAGCAGTACTTC.